This T cell receptor beta chain appears in the sequencing data of a study of cytomegalovirus exposure and HLA in healthy donors. PCR was performed using 60 Vbeta and 13 Jbeta primers. Clones were read by immunoSEQ multiplex PCR, and TCRdb kept only the in-frame ones, dropping some. The sample lists 99,000 or so clones; around 70% were seen once. Looked up from germline, CDR1 is KGHSH and CDR2 is LQKENI. The CDR3 contains 13 residues. The V and J ends lost 5 bases and 1 base respectively, with 7 bases between them. The rearrangement joins TRBV18 to TRBJ2-3; D is uncertain. This TCR came from a man younger than 40 in good health and CMV-seronegative. The specimen sequenced was PBMCs. The CDR3 reads CASSSSGTDTQYF. The CDR3 DNA follows: TGTGCCAGCTCATCCTCTGGCACAGATACGCAGTATTTT.